This T cell receptor (beta chain) was sequenced in a study of response to subunit inactivated influenza vaccine. Study conclusions and caveats: Each seasonal flu vaccination may recruit only limited new T cells, authors suggested.

Germline values: CDR1 DFQATT, CDR2 SNEGSKA (reference sequence). V was pared by 3 bases and J by 5 bases, with 10 bases of the junction left unmatched. The length of the CDR3 is 15 residues. With regard to this clonotype: The antigen remains undetermined.

MiXCR, run by TCRdb on the RT-PCR reads, gives a single entry per CDR3 protein. The sample holds over 800,000 distinct CDR3 sequences; 21% are singletons and the top ten take approximately 10%. This chain uses TRBV20-1 with TRBJ2-1, with 7 bases fitting TRBD2. This clonotype was sampled from a man aged 45 to 65 who received an inactivated influenza vaccine. Sequencing used PBMCs from blood, obtained 4 to 6 days after vaccination. This chain's CDR3 is CSASGAGERDNEQFF. The CDR3 DNA reads TGCAGTGCTAGTGGGGCGGGGGAGCGGGACAATGAGCAGTTCTTC.